This T cell receptor (beta chain) was sequenced during a study of molecular identifiers for immune sequencing clone quantification. CDR3 length equals 16 residues. Germline CDR1 and CDR2: SGDLS and YYNGEE. V was clipped by 0 bases and J by 4 bases; unmatched bases: 8. A remark on this clonotype: Antigen specificity is unknown.

Study-level points and caveats: Highly expanded clone sizes could be underestimated through barcode sharing by identical TCR molecules. Clones above 20 RNA copies held over 99% of effector molecules, under 1% in naive cells.

TCRdb processed the PCR reads anew with MiXCR; each CDR3 protein has one entry. The sample yields tens of thousands of distinct CDR3 sequences, approximately 17% seen once. In the sort, naive CD8 T cells were defined as CD8+CD4-CCR7+CD45RA+. The sample consisted of naive CD8+ T cells from blood, with Jurkat cell RNA spiked in. Subset: FACS-sorted CD8+CD4-CCR7+CD45RA+ naive T cells. The rearrangement uses TRBV9 and TRBJ2-3; TRBD2 agrees at 7 bases. The receptor was derived from a human donor in good health. Some libraries in this study had Jurkat cell RNA spiked in. CDR3 region: CASSVGIAGVADTQYF. The CDR3 DNA reads as TGTGCCAGCAGCGTAGGAATTGCGGGAGTGGCAGATACGCAGTATTTT.